This entry describes one T cell receptor beta chain. The record originates from a study of blood T cell repertoires in COVID-19. About the research overall: Nucleic acid was either cDNA or gDNA, and it came from T cells, B-cell-depleted T cells, or PBMCs.

This CDR3 is 13 amino acids long. V was clipped by 8 bases and J by 1 base; unmatched bases: 0. Germline CDR1 and CDR2: SNHLY and FYNNEI. TCRdb keeps only in-frame clones here, not all; method: immunoSEQ multiplex PCR. The table lists some 150,000 clones, 80% to 90% of them singletons. The chain links TRBV2 to TRBJ2-3, with TRBD1 matching over 10 bases. This TCR was sampled from a man aged 50 to 60 with active COVID-19. Sequences were obtained from peripheral blood. CDR3 in DNA: TGTGCCAGCGGACAGGGGGGCACAGATACGCAGTATTTT. This codes for CASGQGGTDTQYF.